The rows below give T cell receptor beta chains drawn from one sample of a study of T cell responses to AZD1222 COVID-19 vaccine. Sequencing was performed with immunoSEQ multiplex PCR; in TCRdb, only in-frame clones are kept and a portion is missing. The sample lists 120,000 or so clones, roughly nine tenths occurring once. The sample in question was peripheral blood, obtained on day 0 of AZD1222 vaccination. The source of these receptors is an adult in good health. CDR3s leave out the opening cysteine and the closing phenylalanine or tryptophan. The D gene is left open where the match is weak.

v_call	j_call	d_call	cdr3_aa
TRBV25-1	TRBJ1-2	NA	ASMDIFRGYT
TRBV7-2	TRBJ2-1	TRBD2	ASSYRLALEQF
TRBV19	TRBJ2-1	NA	ASTPTQSSYNEQF
TRBV21-1	TRBJ2-7	NA	ASSSPTGKDEQY
TRBV5-4	TRBJ1-1	NA	ASSLAKTANTEAF
TRBV28	TRBJ2-3	NA	ASSLFPKGISTDTQY
TRBV5-6	TRBJ1-1	TRBD1	ASSPLDRDENTEAF
TRBV7-9	TRBJ2-7	NA	ASSPQGAGSYEQY
TRBV3-1/TRBV3-2	TRBJ2-4	NA	ASSQDPDIQY
TRBV15	TRBJ2-7	NA	ATSRGGTAPYEQY
TRBV24-1	TRBJ1-5	TRBD1	ATSDSKGTGGNQPQH
TRBV6-5	TRBJ1-2	NA	ASSYPTTFNYGYT
TRBV18	TRBJ2-7	TRBD2	ASSPVDAGGGTKQY
TRBV7-2	TRBJ1-2	TRBD1	ASSPGRDRRVYT
TRBV5-4	TRBJ2-1	TRBD2	ASSPIGTSGVLSSYNEQF
TRBV7-3	TRBJ2-1	TRBD2	ASSLTSGSMYNEQF
TRBV7-9	TRBJ1-1	NA	ASSALGAEAF
TRBV27	TRBJ2-1	TRBD1	ASSPRTENGQEVV
TRBV9	TRBJ2-7	TRBD2	ASSFGTSGGVGGEQY
TRBV7-9	TRBJ2-1	TRBD2	ASSLGLAGAPSYNEQF
TRBV5-6	TRBJ2-1	NA	ASSQFLLSSGYNEQF
TRBV28	TRBJ1-6	NA	ASSNGGNNSPLH
TRBV19	TRBJ1-1	NA	ASSFQTRLMNTEAF
TRBV7-3	TRBJ2-1	TRBD2	ASSLGAGAYNEQF
TRBV10-3	TRBJ2-1	TRBD2	AISEEVGSGNEQF
TRBV29-1	TRBJ1-6	NA	SVRPGRPDNSPLH
TRBV11-3	TRBJ2-4	TRBD2	ASSLVGGKNIQY
TRBV28	TRBJ2-3	TRBD2	ASSLEGLAGVGSTDTQY
TRBV7-3	TRBJ2-5	TRBD1	ASSLTSDRVETQY
TRBV6-2/TRBV6-3	TRBJ1-2	NA	ASSYSINYGYT
TRBV7-9	TRBJ2-3	NA	ASSLVAGPDTQY
TRBV27	TRBJ2-3	NA	ASSFGGPSTDTQY
TRBV11-2	TRBJ2-2	NA	ASSLALRNTGELF
TRBV27	TRBJ2-2	NA	ASSTGSAATGELF
TRBV19	TRBJ1-5	NA	ASSITSDSNQPQH
TRBV7-9	TRBJ1-2	NA	ASSLEAELSGYT
TRBV19	TRBJ1-1	TRBD1	ASSIDQGGSTEAF
TRBV28	TRBJ1-1	TRBD1	ASRDRGRTEAF
TRBV19	TRBJ1-1	TRBD1	ASSIGGGGNTEAF